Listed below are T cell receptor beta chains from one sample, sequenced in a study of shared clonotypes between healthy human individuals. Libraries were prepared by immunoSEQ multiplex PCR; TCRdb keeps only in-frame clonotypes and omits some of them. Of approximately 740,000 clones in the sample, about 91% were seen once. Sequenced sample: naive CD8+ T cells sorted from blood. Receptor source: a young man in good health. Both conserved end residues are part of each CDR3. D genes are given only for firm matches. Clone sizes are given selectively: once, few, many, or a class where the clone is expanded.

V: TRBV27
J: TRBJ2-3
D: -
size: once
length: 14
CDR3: CASSLGPSTDTQYF
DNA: TGTGCCAGCAGTTTGGGCCCATCCACAGATACGCAGTATTTT

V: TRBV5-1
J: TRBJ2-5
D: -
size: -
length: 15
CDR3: CASSLGTVIQETQYF
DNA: TGCGCCAGCAGCTTGGGGACAGTGATCCAAGAGACCCAGTACTTC

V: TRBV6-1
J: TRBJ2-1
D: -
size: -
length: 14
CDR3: CASKAGALWDEQFF
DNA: TGTGCCAGCAAGGCGGGGGCGCTTTGGGATGAGCAGTTCTTC

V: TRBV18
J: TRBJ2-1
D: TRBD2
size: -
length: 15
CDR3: CASSPRSGIHNEQFF
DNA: TGTGCCAGCTCACCCCGTAGCGGGATTCACAATGAGCAGTTCTTC

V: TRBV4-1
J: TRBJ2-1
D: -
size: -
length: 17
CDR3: CASSQEGPEISYNEQFF
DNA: TGCGCCAGCAGCCAAGAAGGACCGGAGATCTCCTACAATGAGCAGTTCTTC

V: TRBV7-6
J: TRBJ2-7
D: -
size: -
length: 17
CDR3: CASSLGARVLGVYEQYF
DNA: TGTGCCAGCAGCTTAGGGGCCCGGGTCCTCGGGGTCTACGAGCAGTACTTC

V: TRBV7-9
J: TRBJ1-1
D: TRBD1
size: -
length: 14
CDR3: CASSLGDRVVEAFF
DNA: TGTGCCAGCAGCTTAGGGGACAGGGTGGTTGAAGCTTTCTTT

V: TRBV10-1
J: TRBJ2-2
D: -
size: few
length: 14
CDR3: CASSESWNTGELFF
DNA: TGCGCCAGCAGTGAGTCTTGGAACACCGGGGAGCTGTTTTTT

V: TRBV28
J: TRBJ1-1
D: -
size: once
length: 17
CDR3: CASSSHRKGRSNTEAFF
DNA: TGTGCCAGCAGTTCCCACCGGAAGGGGAGGTCAAACACTGAAGCTTTCTTT

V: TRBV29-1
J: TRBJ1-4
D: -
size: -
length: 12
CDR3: CSVFGDNEKLFF
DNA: TGCAGCGTTTTCGGCGATAATGAAAAACTGTTTTTT

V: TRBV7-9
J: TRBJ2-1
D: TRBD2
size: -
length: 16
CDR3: CASSTSSGTVYNEQFF
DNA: TGTGCCAGCAGCACCAGTAGCGGGACTGTTTACAATGAGCAGTTCTTC

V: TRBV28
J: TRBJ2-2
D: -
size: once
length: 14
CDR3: CASSFLSTVGELFF
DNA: TGTGCCAGCAGTTTTCTTTCCACCGTTGGGGAGCTGTTTTTT

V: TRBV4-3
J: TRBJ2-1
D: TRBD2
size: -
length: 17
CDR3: CASSQDRATSGNNEQFF
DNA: TGCGCCAGCAGCCAAGATCGAGCGACTAGCGGCAACAATGAGCAGTTCTTC

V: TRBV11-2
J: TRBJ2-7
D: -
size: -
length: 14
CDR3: CASYGGLASSEQYF
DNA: TGTGCCAGCTACGGCGGGCTAGCCTCGTCCGAGCAGTACTTC

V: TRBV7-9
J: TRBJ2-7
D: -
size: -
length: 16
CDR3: CASSLATGRRIYEQYF
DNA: TGTGCCAGCAGCTTAGCGACAGGGAGGAGAATTTACGAGCAGTACTTC

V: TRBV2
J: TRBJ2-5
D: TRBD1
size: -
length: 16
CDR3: CASSDKGQGKRETQYF
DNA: TGTGCCAGCAGTGATAAGGGACAGGGTAAAAGGGAGACCCAGTACTTC

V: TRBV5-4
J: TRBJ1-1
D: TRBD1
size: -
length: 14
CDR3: CASSQDRANTEAFF
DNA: TGTGCCAGCAGCCAAGACAGGGCGAACACTGAAGCTTTCTTT

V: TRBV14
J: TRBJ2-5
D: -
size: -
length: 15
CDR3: CASSQGGQGRETQYF
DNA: TGTGCCAGCAGCCAAGGGGGCCAGGGGAGGGAGACCCAGTACTTC

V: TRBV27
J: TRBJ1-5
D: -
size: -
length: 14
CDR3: CASSQAGPRQPQHF
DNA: TGTGCCAGCAGTCAAGCAGGGCCCAGGCAGCCCCAGCATTTT

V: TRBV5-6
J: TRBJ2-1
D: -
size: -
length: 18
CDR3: CASSLVLPREGTRDEQFF
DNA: TGTGCCAGCAGCTTGGTCCTCCCTCGAGAGGGGACGAGAGATGAGCAGTTCTTC

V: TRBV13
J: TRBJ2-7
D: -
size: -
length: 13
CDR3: CASSLARSYEQYF
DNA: TGTGCCAGCAGCTTGGCCAGATCCTACGAGCAGTACTTC

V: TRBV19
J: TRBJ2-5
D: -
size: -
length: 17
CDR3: CASSIDPLPGAGETQYF
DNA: TGTGCCAGTAGTATAGACCCCCTGCCAGGTGCGGGGGAGACCCAGTACTTC

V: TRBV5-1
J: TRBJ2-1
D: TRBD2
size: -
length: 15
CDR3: CASSLGASGRLEQFF
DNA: TGCGCCAGCAGCTTGGGTGCTAGCGGGAGATTGGAGCAGTTCTTC

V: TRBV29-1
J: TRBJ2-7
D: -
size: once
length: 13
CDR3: CSYEGVEGYEQYF
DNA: TGCAGCTACGAGGGGGTAGAGGGATACGAGCAGTACTTC

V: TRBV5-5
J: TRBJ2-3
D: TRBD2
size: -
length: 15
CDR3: CASSLGLAATDTQYF
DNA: TGTGCCAGCAGCCTAGGACTAGCGGCCACAGATACGCAGTATTTT

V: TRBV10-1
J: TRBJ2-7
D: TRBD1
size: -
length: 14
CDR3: CASSPTGALHEQYF
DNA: TGCGCCAGCAGTCCGACAGGGGCGCTCCACGAGCAGTACTTC

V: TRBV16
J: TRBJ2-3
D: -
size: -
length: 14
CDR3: CASSQSRGADTQYF
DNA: TGTGCCAGCAGCCAATCCCGGGGCGCAGATACGCAGTATTTT

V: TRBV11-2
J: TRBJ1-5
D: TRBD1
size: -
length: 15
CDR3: CASSLGQGANQPQHF
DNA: TGTGCCAGCAGCCTGGGACAGGGGGCGAATCAGCCCCAGCATTTT

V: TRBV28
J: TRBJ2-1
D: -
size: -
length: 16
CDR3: CASSQAGQWGYNEQFF
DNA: TGTGCCAGCAGTCAAGCCGGACAGTGGGGGTACAATGAGCAGTTCTTC

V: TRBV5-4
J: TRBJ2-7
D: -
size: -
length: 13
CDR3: CASSSPDSYEQYF
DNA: TGTGCCAGCAGCTCCCCAGACTCCTACGAGCAGTACTTC

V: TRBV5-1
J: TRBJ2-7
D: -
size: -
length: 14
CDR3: CASSSYGSTYEQYF
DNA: TGCGCCAGCAGCTCCTACGGGTCAACCTACGAGCAGTACTTC

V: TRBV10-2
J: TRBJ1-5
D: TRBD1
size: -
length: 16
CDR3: CASSESGDRGNQPQHF
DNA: TGCGCCAGCAGTGAGTCGGGAGACAGGGGCAATCAGCCCCAGCATTTT

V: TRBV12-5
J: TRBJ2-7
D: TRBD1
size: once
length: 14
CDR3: CASAPPDRGYEQYF
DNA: TGTGCTAGCGCCCCCCCGGACAGGGGATACGAGCAGTACTTC

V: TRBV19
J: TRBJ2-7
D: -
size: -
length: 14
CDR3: CASSPGDLPYEQYF
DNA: TGTGCCAGTAGTCCTGGGGACCTTCCCTACGAGCAGTACTTC

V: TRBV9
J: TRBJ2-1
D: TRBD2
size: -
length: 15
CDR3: CASTPSGSSYNEQFF
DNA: TGTGCCAGCACTCCTAGCGGGAGCTCCTACAATGAGCAGTTCTTC

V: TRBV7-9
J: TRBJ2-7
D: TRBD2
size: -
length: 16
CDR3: CASSRTSGGEDYEQYF
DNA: TGTGCCAGCAGCCGGACTAGCGGGGGAGAGGACTACGAGCAGTACTTC

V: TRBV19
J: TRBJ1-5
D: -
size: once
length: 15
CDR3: CASSIVGIRNQPQHF
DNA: TGTGCCAGTAGTATCGTAGGCATCCGGAATCAGCCCCAGCATTTT

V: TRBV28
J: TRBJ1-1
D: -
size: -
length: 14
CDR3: CASSPTEGNTEAFF
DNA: TGTGCCAGCAGCCCCACGGAGGGGAACACTGAAGCTTTCTTT

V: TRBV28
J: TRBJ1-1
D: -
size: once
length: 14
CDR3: CASSLWGSDTEAFF
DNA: TGTGCCAGCAGTTTATGGGGGAGTGACACTGAAGCTTTCTTT

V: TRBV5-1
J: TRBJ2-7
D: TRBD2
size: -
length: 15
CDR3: CASSDTSGATYEQYF
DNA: TGCGCCAGCAGCGACACTAGCGGGGCTACCTACGAGCAGTACTTC

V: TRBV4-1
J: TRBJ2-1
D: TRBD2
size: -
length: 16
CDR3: CASSLSSGTSYNEQFF
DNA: TGCGCCAGCAGCCTGTCTAGCGGGACCTCCTACAATGAGCAGTTCTTC

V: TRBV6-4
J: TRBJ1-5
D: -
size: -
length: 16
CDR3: CASSDRAPRSGQPQHF
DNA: TGTGCCAGCAGTGACCGGGCCCCAAGGAGTGGTCAGCCCCAGCATTTT

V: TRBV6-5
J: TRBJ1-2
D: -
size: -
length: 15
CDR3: CASSYTMTGNYGYTF
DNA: TGTGCCAGCAGTTACACCATGACGGGAAACTATGGCTACACCTTC

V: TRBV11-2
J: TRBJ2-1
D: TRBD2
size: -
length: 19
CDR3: CASSLDSLGTSLINNEQFF
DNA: TGTGCCAGCAGCTTAGACTCCTTGGGGACTAGCCTTATTAACAATGAGCAGTTCTTC

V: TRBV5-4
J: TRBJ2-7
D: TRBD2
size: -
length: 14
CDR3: CASSLPGTTYEQYF
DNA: TGTGCCAGCAGCTTACCCGGGACTACCTACGAGCAGTACTTC

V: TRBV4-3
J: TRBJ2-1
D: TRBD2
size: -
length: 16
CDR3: CASSQEAGGSYNEQFF
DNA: TGCGCCAGCAGCCAAGAGGCGGGGGGCTCCTACAATGAGCAGTTCTTC

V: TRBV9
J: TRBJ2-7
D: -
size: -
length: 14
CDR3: CASSVDGNSYEQYF
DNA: TGTGCCAGCAGCGTAGATGGCAACTCCTACGAGCAGTACTTC

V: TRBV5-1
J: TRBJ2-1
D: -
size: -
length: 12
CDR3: CASSILAGEQFF
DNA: TGCGCCAGCAGCATCCTGGCAGGTGAGCAGTTCTTC

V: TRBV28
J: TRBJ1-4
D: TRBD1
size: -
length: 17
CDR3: CASSTRSYRGEDEKLFF
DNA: TGTGCCAGCAGTACTCGCTCTTACAGGGGAGAAGATGAAAAACTGTTTTTT

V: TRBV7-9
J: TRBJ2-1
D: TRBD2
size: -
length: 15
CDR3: CASSLVLAGLNEQFF
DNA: TGTGCCAGCAGCTTAGTACTAGCGGGCCTCAATGAGCAGTTCTTC

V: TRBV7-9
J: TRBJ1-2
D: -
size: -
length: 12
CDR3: CASSPGSMGYTF
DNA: TGTGCCAGCAGCCCAGGGTCTATGGGCTACACCTTC

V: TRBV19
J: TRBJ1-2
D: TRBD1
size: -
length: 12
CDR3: CASSLDRDGYTF
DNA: TGTGCCAGTAGCCTGGACAGGGATGGCTACACCTTC

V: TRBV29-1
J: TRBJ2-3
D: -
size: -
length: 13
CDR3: CSGIREDANTQYF
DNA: TGCAGCGGGATCAGGGAGGATGCAAATACGCAGTATTTT

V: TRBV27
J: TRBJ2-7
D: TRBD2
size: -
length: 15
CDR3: CASAAGGTSGREMYF
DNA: TGTGCCAGCGCCGCCGGCGGGACTAGCGGGAGGGAAATGTACTTC

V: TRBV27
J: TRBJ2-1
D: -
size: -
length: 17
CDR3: CASSGLSSGPRDNEQFF
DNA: TGTGCCAGCAGTGGTCTAAGCTCTGGACCACGGGACAATGAGCAGTTCTTC

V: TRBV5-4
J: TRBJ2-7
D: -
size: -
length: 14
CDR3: CASSFGQRPYEQYF
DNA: TGTGCCAGCAGCTTTGGGCAAAGGCCCTACGAGCAGTACTTC

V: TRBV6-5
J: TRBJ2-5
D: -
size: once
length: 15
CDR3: CASSLSPGAGETQYF
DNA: TGTGCCAGCAGTTTAAGCCCGGGAGCCGGCGAGACCCAGTACTTC

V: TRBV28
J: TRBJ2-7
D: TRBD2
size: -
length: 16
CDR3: CASSLGTSGRACEQYF
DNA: TGTGCCAGCAGTTTAGGGACTAGCGGGAGGGCCTGCGAGCAGTACTTC

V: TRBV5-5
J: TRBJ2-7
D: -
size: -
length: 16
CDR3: CASSPPNSGRSYEQYF
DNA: TGTGCCAGCAGCCCCCCGAACTCAGGGAGGTCCTACGAGCAGTACTTC